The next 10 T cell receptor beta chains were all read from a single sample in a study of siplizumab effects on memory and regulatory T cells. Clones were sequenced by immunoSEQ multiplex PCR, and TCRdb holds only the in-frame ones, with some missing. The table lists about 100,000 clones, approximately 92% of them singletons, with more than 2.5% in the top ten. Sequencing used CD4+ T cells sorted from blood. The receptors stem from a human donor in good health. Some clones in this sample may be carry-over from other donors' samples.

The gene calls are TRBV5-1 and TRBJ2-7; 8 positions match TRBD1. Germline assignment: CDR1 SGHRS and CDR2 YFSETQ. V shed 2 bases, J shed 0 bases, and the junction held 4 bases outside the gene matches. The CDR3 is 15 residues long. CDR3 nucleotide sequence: TGCGCCAGCAGCTTTCGACAGGGGATCTCCTACGAGCAGTACTTC. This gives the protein CASSFRQGISYEQYF.

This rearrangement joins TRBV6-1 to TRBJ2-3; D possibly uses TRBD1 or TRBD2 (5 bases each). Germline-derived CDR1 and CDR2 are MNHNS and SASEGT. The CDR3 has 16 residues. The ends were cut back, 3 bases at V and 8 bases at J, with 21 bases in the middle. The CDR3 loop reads CASSDRDPRIRVTQYF. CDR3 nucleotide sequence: TGTGCCAGCAGTGACAGGGACCCGAGAATCAGGGTTACGCAGTATTTT.

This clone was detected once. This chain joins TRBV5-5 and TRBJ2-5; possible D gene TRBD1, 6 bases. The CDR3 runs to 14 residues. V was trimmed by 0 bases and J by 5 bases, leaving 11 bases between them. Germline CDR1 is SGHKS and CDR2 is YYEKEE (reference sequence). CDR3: CASSLVQGRETQYF. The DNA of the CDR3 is TGTGCCAGCAGCTTGGTGCAGGGGCGGGAGACCCAGTACTTC.

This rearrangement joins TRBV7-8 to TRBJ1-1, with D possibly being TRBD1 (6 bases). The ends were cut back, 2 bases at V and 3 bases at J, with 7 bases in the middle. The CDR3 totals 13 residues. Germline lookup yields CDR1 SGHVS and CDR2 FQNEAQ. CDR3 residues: CASSLWTDTEAFF. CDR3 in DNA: TGTGCCAGCAGCTTATGGACAGACACTGAAGCTTTCTTT.

CDR3: CASSLKWLGIQYF. The CDR3 coding sequence is TGTGCCAGCAGTTTAAAATGGCTGGGCATTCAGTACTTC. The chain recombines TRBV27 with TRBJ2-4; D gene uncertain. Per germline, CDR1 MNHEY and CDR2 SMNVEV (reference sequence). The CDR3 is 13 residues long. Trimming stripped 2 bases from V and 9 bases from J, with 11 bases between.

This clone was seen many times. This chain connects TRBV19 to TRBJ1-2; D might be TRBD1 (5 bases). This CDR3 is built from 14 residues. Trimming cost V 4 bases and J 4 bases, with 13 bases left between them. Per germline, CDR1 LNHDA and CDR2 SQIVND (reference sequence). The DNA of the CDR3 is TGTGCCAGTAGTAATATCGACAGTGTCTATGGCTACACCTTC. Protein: CASSNIDSVYGYTF.

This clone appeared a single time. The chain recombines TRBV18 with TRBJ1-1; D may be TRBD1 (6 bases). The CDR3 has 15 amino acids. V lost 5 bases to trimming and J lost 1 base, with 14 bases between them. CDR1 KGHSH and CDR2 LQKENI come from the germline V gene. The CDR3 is CASSEGDISNTEAFF. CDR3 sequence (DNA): TGTGCCAGCTCAGAGGGGGACATCTCGAACACTGAAGCTTTCTTT.

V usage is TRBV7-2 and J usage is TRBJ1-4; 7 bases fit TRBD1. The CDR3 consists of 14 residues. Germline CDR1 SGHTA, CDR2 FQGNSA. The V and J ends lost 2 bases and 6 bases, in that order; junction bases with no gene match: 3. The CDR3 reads CASSLLRGDEKLFF. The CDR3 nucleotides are TGTGCCAGCAGCTTACTCAGGGGGGATGAAAAACTGTTTTTT.

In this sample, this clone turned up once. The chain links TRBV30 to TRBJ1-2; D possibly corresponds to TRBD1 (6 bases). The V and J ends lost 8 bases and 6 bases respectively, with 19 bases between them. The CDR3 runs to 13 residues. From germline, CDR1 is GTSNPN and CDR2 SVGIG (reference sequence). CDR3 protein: CASSRDIGNGYTF. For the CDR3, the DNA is TGTGCCAGTTCAAGGGACATAGGGAATGGCTACACCTTC.

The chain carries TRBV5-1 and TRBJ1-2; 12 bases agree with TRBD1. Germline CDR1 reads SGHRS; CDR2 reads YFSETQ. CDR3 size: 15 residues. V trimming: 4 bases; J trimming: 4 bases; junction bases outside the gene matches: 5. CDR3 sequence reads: CASSEGQGATYGYTF. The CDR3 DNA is TGCGCCAGCAGCGAGGGACAGGGGGCGACCTATGGCTACACCTTC. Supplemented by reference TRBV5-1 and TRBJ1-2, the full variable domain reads KAGVTQTPRYLIKTRGQQVTLSCSPISGHRSVSWYQQTPGQGLQFLFEYFSETQRNKGNFPGRFSGRQFSNSRSEMNVSTLELGDSALYLCASSEGQGATYGYTFGSGTRLTVV.